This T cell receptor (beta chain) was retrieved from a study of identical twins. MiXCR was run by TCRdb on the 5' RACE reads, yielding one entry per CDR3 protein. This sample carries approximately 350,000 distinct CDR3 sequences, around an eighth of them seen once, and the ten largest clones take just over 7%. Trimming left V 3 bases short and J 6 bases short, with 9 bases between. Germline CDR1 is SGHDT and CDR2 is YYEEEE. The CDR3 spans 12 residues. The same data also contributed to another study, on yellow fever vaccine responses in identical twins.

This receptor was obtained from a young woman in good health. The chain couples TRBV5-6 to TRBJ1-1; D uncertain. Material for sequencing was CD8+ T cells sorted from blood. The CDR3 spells CASSSLPAEAFF. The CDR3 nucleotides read TGTGCCAGCAGCTCCCTTCCGGCTGAAGCTTTCTTT.